The clone carrying this T cell receptor beta chain was detected a few times. Germline loops: CDR1 MNHNS, CDR2 SASEGT. The length of the CDR3 is 14 residues. Trimming took 4 bases from V and 1 from J, leaving 8 bases between them. The data originate from a study of PD-1 blockade in mismatch repair-deficient tumors. TCRdb keeps only in-frame clones here, not all; method: immunoSEQ multiplex PCR. The repertoire holds approximately 110,000 clones, with 60% to 85% as singletons. This receptor was identified in an adult with mismatch repair-deficient cancer. J is TRBJ1-5 and V is TRBV6-1; tentative D call: TRBD1 (6 bases). This material consisted of peripheral blood, taken roughly 13 months after starting pembrolizumab. Here the CDR3 DNA reads TGTGCCAGCAGTGTACAGGGCAGCAATCAGCCCCAGCATTTT. It translates to CASSVQGSNQPQHF.